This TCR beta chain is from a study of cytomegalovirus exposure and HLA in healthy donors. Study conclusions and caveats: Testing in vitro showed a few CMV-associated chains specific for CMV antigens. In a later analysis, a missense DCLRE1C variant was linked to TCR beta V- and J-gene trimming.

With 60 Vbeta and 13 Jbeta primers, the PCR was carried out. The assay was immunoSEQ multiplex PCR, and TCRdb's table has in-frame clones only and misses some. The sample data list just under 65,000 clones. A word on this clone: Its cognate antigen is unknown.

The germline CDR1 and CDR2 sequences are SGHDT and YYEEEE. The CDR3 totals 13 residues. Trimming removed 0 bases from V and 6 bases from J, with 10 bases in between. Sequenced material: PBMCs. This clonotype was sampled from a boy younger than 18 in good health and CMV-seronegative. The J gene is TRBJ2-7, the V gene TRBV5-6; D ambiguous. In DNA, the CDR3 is TGTGCCAGCAGCTTGGCAGGCCTGTCCGAGCAGTACTTC. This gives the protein CASSLAGLSEQYF.